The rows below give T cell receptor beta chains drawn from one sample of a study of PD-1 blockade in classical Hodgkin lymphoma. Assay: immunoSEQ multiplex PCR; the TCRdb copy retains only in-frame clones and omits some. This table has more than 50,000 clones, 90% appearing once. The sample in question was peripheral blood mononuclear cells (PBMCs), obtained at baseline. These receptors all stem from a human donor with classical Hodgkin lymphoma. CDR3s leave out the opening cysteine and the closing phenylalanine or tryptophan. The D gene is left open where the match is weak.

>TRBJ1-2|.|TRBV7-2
ASRGGGIYGYT
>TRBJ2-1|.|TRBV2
ASSELRRGLWDEQF
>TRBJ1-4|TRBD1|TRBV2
ASRAGQGAFNEKLF
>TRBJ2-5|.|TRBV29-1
SVDSPEGETQY
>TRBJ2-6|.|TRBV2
ASSERWAVSS
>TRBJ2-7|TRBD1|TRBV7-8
ASSSKARDREYEQY
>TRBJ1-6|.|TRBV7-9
ASSLSVGSPGSPLH
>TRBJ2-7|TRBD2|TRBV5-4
ASSFAGGRYEQY
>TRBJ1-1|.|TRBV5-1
ASSLISSSNTEAF
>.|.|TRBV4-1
ASSPRFWLATYEQY
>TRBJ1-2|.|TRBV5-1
ASSQSIMAKDGYT
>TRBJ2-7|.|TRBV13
ASSLGGGLSYEQY
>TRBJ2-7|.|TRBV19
ASSIGGHFYEQY
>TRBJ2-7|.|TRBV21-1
ASSKAQGQGASYEQY
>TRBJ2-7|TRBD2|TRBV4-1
ASSNSGDPYEQY
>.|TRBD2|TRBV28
ASSLQLAGVSSYEQY
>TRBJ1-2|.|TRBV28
ASSFPEGLANYGYT
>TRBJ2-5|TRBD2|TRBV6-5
ASSYRLAGGQETQY
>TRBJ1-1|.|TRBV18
ASSPRPLTEAF
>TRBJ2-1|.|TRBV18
ASSNNGGAGDEQF